The present TCR beta chain was sequenced within a study of cytomegalovirus exposure and HLA in healthy donors. 60 Vbeta and 13 Jbeta primers were used in PCR. Here immunoSEQ multiplex PCR was the method, and the copy in TCRdb shows in-frame clones only, minus some. This sample's table reports approximately 150,000 clones. CDR1 is LNHDA and CDR2 is SQIVND in the germline V gene (reference sequence). Trimming shortened V by 5 bases and J by 4 bases, and 14 bases separated the two germline ends. The CDR3 sequence is 14 residues long. The sequence was collected from a woman in her forties or fifties in good health and CMV-seronegative. The rearrangement joins TRBV19 to TRBJ1-1, with D perhaps matching TRBD1 (6 bases). Sequenced input: PBMCs. CDR3: CASSFTGQSTEAFF. In nucleotides, the CDR3 is TGTGCCAGTAGTTTTACCGGACAGTCCACTGAAGCTTTCTTT. Full variable domain (rest looked up from reference TRBV19 and TRBJ1-1): DGGITQSPKYLFRKEGQNVTLSCEQNLNHDAMYWYRQDPGQGLRLIYYSQIVNDFQKGDIAEGYSVSREKKESFPLTVTSAQKNPTAFYLCASSFTGQSTEAFFGQGTRLTVV.